The clone carrying this TCR beta chain showed up just a few times. Assay: immunoSEQ multiplex PCR; the TCRdb copy retains only in-frame clones and omits some. Here the sample spans 250,000 or so clones, about 85% being singletons. This sample was taken from a study of blood T cell repertoires in COVID-19. As for the study in general: COVID-19 samples collected from the United States, Italy and Spain covered acute and convalescent phases.

The sequenced sample was PBMCs or T cells enriched from blood (not recorded which). The source of this sequence is a man aged 25-40 years who had recovered from COVID-19.

In nucleotides, the CDR3 is TGTGCCAGCAGCCAACCGGGACTCCGGAACACCGGGGAGCTGTTTTTT. Translation: CASSQPGLRNTGELFF. The gene calls are TRBV3-1 (or the pseudogene TRBV3-2) and TRBJ2-2; D may be TRBD2 (6 bases). Trimming took off 2 bases at V and 1 base at J, with 11 bases between the two ends. In germline, CDR1 is LGHDT, CDR2 YNNKEL (reference sequence). The CDR3 has 16 residues.